The next 5 T cell receptor beta chains were all read from a single sample in a study of regulatory T cells in long-lasting Graves disease. Time point defined: newly diagnosed GD, antithyroid drugs for less than 3 months. RNA extracted from PBMCs served as the sequencing template. Relying on iRepertoire HTBI primers and Arm-PCR of CDR3 regions, the team built TCR beta libraries. TCRdb fed the multiplex PCR reads into MiXCR, producing one record per CDR3 protein. The profile shows roughly 410,000 distinct CDR3 sequences, 15% of them singletons. This sample was also put to use in a study of T cells in Graves' hyperthyroidism and ophthalmopathy.

This material consisted of peripheral blood mononuclear cells (PBMCs), taken at new diagnosis, from a patient treated with antithyroid drugs. These TCRs come from a woman aged 40-49 years with Graves disease.

A note on this clonotype: Without the conserved terminal phenylalanine or tryptophan, this CDR3 likely stems from a read error. The gene calls are TRBV6-1 and TRBJ2-3; D is unresolved. The CDR3 sequence is 11 residues long. The germline V gene has CDR1 MNHNS and CDR2 SASEGT. V was clipped by 4 bases and J by 6 bases, with 5 bases between them. The chain's CDR3 is CASSGADTQYL. As DNA, the CDR3 is TGTGCCAGCAGTGGGGCGGATACGCAGTATCTT.

The CDR3 DNA reads TGTGCCAGCAGCGAGGCAGGGGTTAGGACACCCCTCCACTTT. It yields the protein CASSEAGVRTPLHF. The chain recombines TRBV9 with TRBJ1-6; maybe TRBD1 (6 bases). CDR1 and CDR2 (germline): SGDLS, YYNGEE. The CDR3 has 14 amino acids. Trimming removed 3 bases from V and 11 bases from J, with 15 bases in between.

This clonotype appeared many times. The chain employs TRBV19 and TRBJ1-1; TRBD1 might be the D (6 bases). The V end was cut by 5 bases, the J end by 1 base, with 14 bases between. CDR1 is LNHDA and CDR2 is SQIVND in the germline V gene (reference sequence). The CDR3 contains 15 residues. CDR3 region: CASSPQGLRNTEAFF. The CDR3 coding sequence is TGTGCCAGTAGTCCGCAGGGGCTTAGGAACACTGAAGCTTTCTTT.

This clonotype was recorded many times. The chain links TRBV28 to TRBJ2-7; a possible D gene is TRBD1 (5 bases). Germline-derived CDR1 and CDR2 are MDHEN and SYDVKM. This CDR3 spans 15 amino acids. Trimming stripped 1 base from V and 5 bases from J, with 15 bases between. The CDR3 loop is CASSLSPPGYNEQYF. The CDR3, as DNA: TGTGCCAGCAGTTTATCCCCCCCAGGGTACAACGAGCAGTACTTC.

This clonotype was seen a few times. This chain uses TRBV9 with TRBJ2-3, with TRBD2 identical over 14 bases. The CDR3 totals 17 residues. V lost 0 bases to trimming and J lost 5 bases; unmatched junction nucleotides: 5. Germline V gives CDR1 SGDLS, CDR2 YYNGEE. The CDR3 sequence is CASSVDGTSGSGDTQYF. CDR3 nucleotides: TGTGCCAGCAGCGTAGACGGGACTAGCGGGAGTGGAGATACGCAGTATTTT.